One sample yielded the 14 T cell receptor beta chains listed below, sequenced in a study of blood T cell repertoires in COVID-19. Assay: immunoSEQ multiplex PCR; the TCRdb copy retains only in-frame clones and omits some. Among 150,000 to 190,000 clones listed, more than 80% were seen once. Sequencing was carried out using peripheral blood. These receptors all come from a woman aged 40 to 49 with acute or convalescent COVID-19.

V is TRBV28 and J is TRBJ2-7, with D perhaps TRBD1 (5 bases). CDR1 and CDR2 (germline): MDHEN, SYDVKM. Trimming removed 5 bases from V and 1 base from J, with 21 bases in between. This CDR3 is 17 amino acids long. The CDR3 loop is CASSPKPGSSRSYEQYF. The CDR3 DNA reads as TGTGCCAGCAGTCCGAAACCAGGGTCCAGCCGTTCCTACGAGCAGTACTTC. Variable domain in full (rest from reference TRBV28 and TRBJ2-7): DVKVTQSSRYLVKRTGEKVFLECVQDMDHENMFWYRQDPGLGLRLIYFSYDVKMKEKGDIPEGYSVSREKKERFSLILESASTNQTSMYLCASSPKPGSSRSYEQYFGPGTRLTVT.

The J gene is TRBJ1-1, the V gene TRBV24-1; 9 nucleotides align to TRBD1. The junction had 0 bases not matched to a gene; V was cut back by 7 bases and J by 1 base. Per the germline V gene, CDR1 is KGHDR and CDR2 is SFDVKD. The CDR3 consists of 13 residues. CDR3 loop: CATRGQGNTEAFF. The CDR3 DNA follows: TGTGCCACCAGGGGACAGGGGAACACTGAAGCTTTCTTT.

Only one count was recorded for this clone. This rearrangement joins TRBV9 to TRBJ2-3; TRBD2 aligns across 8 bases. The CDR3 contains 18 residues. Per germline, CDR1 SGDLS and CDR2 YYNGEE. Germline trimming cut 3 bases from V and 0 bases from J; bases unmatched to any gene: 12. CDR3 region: CASSGRLAGLSSTDTQYF. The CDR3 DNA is TGTGCCAGCAGCGGGAGATTAGCGGGATTAAGTAGCACAGATACGCAGTATTTT.

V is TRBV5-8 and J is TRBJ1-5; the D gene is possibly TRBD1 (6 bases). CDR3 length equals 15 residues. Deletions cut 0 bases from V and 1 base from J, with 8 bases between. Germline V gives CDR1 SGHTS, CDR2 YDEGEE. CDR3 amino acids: CASSLGGRSNQPQHF. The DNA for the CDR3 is TGTGCCAGCAGCTTGGGGGGGCGAAGCAATCAGCCCCAGCATTTT.

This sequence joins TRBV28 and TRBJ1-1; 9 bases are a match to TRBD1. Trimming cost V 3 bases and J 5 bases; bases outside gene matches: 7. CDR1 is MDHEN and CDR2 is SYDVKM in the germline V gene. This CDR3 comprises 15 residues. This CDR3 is CASSFFGTGQTEAFF. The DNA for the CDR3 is TGTGCCAGCAGTTTCTTCGGGACAGGGCAGACTGAAGCTTTCTTT.

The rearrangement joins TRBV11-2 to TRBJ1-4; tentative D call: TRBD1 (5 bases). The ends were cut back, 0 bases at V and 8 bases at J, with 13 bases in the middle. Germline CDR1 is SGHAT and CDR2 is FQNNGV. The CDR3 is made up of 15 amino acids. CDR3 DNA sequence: TGTGCCAGCAGCTTAGACGGGGGAGAAGGCGAAAAACTGTTTTTT. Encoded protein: CASSLDGGEGEKLFF.

The CDR3 loop reads CATSQGHSSYNEQFF. The CDR3 bases are TGTGCCACCAGCCAGGGACACAGCTCCTACAATGAGCAGTTCTTC. J is TRBJ2-1 and V is TRBV15; D might be TRBD1 (6 bases). The CDR3 loop spans 15 amino acids. V lost 5 bases to trimming and J lost 0 bases, with 11 bases between them. The germline V gene encodes CDR1 LNHNV and CDR2 YYDKDF (reference sequence).

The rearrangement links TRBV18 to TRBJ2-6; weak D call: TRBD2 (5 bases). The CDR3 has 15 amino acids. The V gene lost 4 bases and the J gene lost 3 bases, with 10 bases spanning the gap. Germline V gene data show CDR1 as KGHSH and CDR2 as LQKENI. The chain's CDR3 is CASSREIGGANVLTF. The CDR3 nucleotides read TGTGCCAGCTCACGGGAGATAGGTGGGGCCAACGTCCTGACTTTC.

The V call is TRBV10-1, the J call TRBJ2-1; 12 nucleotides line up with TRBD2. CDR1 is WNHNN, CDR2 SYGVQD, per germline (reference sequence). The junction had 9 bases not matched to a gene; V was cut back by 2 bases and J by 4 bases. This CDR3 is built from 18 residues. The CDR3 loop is CASSEPPSGRAGYNEQFF. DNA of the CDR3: TGCGCCAGCAGTGAGCCCCCTAGCGGGAGGGCCGGGTACAATGAGCAGTTCTTC.

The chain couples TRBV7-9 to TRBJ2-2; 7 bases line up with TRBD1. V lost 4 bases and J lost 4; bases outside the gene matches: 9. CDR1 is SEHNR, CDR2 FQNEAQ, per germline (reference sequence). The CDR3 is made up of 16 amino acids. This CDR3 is CASSSTGTVFTGELFF. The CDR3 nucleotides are TGTGCCAGCAGCTCAACCGGGACAGTTTTCACCGGGGAGCTGTTTTTT.

The DNA of the CDR3 is TGTGCCAGCAGACGGACCCCGGGACTTGAGCAGTTCTTC. It translates to CASRRTPGLEQFF. The V gene is TRBV3-1 (or the pseudogene TRBV3-2), the J gene TRBJ2-1; weak D call: TRBD2 (6 bases). CDR1 is LGHDT and CDR2 is YNNKEL in the germline V gene (reference sequence). CDR3 length equals 13 residues. V gave up 6 bases and J gave up 9 bases, with 15 bases separating them.

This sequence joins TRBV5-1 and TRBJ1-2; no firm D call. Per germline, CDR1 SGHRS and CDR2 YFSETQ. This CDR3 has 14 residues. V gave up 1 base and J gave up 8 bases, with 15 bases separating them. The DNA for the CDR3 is TGCGCCAGCAGCTTGCTTGGACGCCGAGGGGGCTACACCTTC. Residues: CASSLLGRRGGYTF.

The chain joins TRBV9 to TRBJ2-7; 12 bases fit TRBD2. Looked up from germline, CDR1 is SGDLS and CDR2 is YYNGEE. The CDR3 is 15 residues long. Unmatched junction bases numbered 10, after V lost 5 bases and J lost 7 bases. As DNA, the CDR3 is TGTGCCAGCAGTCAAGGACTAGCGGGATTACGGGAGCAGTACTTC. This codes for CASSQGLAGLREQYF.

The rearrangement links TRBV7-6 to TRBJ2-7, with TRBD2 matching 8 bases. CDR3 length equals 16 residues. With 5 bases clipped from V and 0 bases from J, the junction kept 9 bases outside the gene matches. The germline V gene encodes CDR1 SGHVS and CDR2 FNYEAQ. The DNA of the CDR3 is TGTGCCAGCAGCCCGGGGAAGCGGGAGCGCTCCTACGAGCAGTACTTC. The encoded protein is CASSPGKRERSYEQYF.